Here is one T cell receptor beta chain with its context. Its antigen is unidentified. In the PCR, 60 Vbeta and 13 Jbeta primers were used. Data came from immunoSEQ multiplex PCR; TCRdb stores just in-frame clones and leaves some out. The repertoire table contains some 110,000 clones. This record comes from a study of cytomegalovirus exposure and HLA in healthy donors. Overall study findings and caveats: It was shown in a later analysis that HLA-associated TCR beta chains were more clonally expanded than other, equally common chains.

Looked up from germline, CDR1 is SNHLY and CDR2 is FYNNEI. The CDR3 sequence is 15 residues long. J lost 3 bases, V lost 7 bases, and 12 bases had no gene match. This sequence originates from a man in his forties in good health and CMV-seropositive. The sequenced sample was PBMCs. The chain joins TRBV2 to TRBJ2-7; 7 positions agree with TRBD2. CDR3 sequence (DNA): TGTGCCAGCAAGGACGCTAGCGGAGGGATCTACGAGCAGTACTTC. Amino acids: CASKDASGGIYEQYF.